Shown below are 17 T cell receptor beta chains from a single sample sequenced in a study of T cells expressing NK-cell markers. TCRdb reanalyzed the 5' RACE reads and collapses them to one entry per CDR3 protein, without DNA. Here the sample table reports roughly 170,000 distinct CDR3 sequences. Sample: blood T cells: a sorted CD56 or NKG2C T cell subset, CD4+ or CD8+ T cells, or bulk PBMC T cells (not recorded which). Every receptor here comes from a woman between 18 and 70 years old in good health.

This chain joins TRBV7-2 and TRBJ2-6. CDR1 is SGHTA, CDR2 FQGNSA, per germline. This CDR3 comprises 15 residues. The CDR3 loop reads CASSLPSSGANVLTF.

The V gene is TRBV20-1, the J gene TRBJ2-7. Germline values: CDR1 DFQATT, CDR2 SNEGSKA (reference sequence). The CDR3 has 12 residues. The CDR3: CSARDRQNEQYF.

The chain couples TRBV19 to TRBJ2-1; TCRdb calls TRBD2, which cannot be checked without DNA. The CDR3 contains 17 residues. Germline CDR1 and CDR2: LNHDA and SQIVND (reference sequence). CDR3 in amino acids: CASSLLAGGFSYNEQFF.

The V gene is TRBV3-1, the J gene TRBJ2-2; TCRdb's D call, TRBD2, is unchecked because there is no DNA. This CDR3 has 14 residues. Germline loops: CDR1 LGHDT, CDR2 YNNKEL (reference sequence). CDR3 loop: CASSQAPDTGELFF.

V and J are TRBV2 and TRBJ2-2; TCRdb's D call, TRBD2, is unchecked because there is no DNA. This CDR3 comprises 15 residues. Germline assignment: CDR1 SNHLY and CDR2 FYNNEI. The CDR3 is CASRKSGSLFGELFF.

The chain uses TRBV19 and TRBJ2-1. CDR3 length equals 15 residues. Germline-derived CDR1 and CDR2 are LNHDA and SQIVND (reference sequence). CDR3: CASSIDQGSYNEQFF. The variable domain in full, with the rest retrieved from reference TRBV19 and TRBJ2-1, is DGGITQSPKYLFRKEGQNVTLSCEQNLNHDAMYWYRQDPGQGLRLIYYSQIVNDFQKGDIAEGYSVSREKKESFPLTVTSAQKNPTAFYLCASSIDQGSYNEQFFGPGTRLTVL.

This chain uses TRBV14 with TRBJ1-1; TCRdb picks TRBD1, but there is no DNA to check that call. Germline V gives CDR1 SGHDN, CDR2 FVKESK. This CDR3 has 15 amino acids. The CDR3 loop is CASSQVWGAHTEAFF.

This sequence joins TRBV12-3 or TRBV12-4 and TRBJ2-7; TCRdb's D call of TRBD2 is untestable without DNA. The CDR3 spans 16 residues. CDR3 residues: CASIPFDSGSGYEQYF.

The CDR3 reads CASSLGVNNEQFF. The rearrangement uses TRBV7-2 and TRBJ2-1. Germline CDR1 is SGHTA and CDR2 is FQGNSA. The length of the CDR3 is 13 residues.

The chain is built from TRBV6-5 and TRBJ1-1; TCRdb selects TRBD1, and the lack of DNA leaves this call unchecked. CDR3 length: 15 residues. Germline CDR1 is MNHEY and CDR2 is SVGAGI. CDR3 amino acids: CASRYGTGENTEAFF.

V gene TRBV5-6 combines with J gene TRBJ2-7; TCRdb proposes TRBD1, but this gene call is untestable without DNA. CDR1 is SGHDT and CDR2 is YYEEEE in the germline V gene. The CDR3 length is 14 residues. CDR3 residues: CASSPDGEAYEQYF.

The V and J genes are TRBV12-3 or TRBV12-4 and TRBJ2-2; TCRdb designates TRBD2, a call that cannot be tested without DNA. This CDR3 has 16 residues. This chain's CDR3 is CASSGTSGSITGELFF.

The chain joins TRBV5-1 to TRBJ2-1; TCRdb picks TRBD1, but there is no DNA to check that call. Germline V gene sequence: CDR1 SGHRS, CDR2 YFSETQ. The CDR3 is 16 residues long. CDR3 residues: CASSLGGTGGENEQFF.

The V call is TRBV7-8, the J call TRBJ2-7; TCRdb's D call, TRBD1, is unchecked because there is no DNA. The CDR3 covers 16 residues. Germline assignment: CDR1 SGHVS and CDR2 FQNEAQ. CDR3 in amino acids: CASSLTGARVSYEQYF. The full variable domain, completed using reference TRBV7-8 and TRBJ2-7, is GAGVSQSPRYKVAKRGQDVALRCDPISGHVSLFWYQQALGQGPEFLTYFQNEAQLDKSGLPSDRFFAERPEGSVSTLKIQRTQQEDSAVYLCASSLTGARVSYEQYFGPGTRLTVT.

This chain connects TRBV7-3 to TRBJ2-3; lacking DNA, the TRBD2 call made by TCRdb goes unchecked. The CDR3 runs to 16 residues. Germline V lookup: CDR1 SGHTA, CDR2 FQGTGA. Here the CDR3 reads CASSRTSGGGADTQYF.

The gene calls are TRBV4-2 and TRBJ2-1; TCRdb returns TRBD1, unconfirmable since there is no DNA. In germline, CDR1 is LGHNA, CDR2 YNFKEQ. This CDR3 region has 17 residues. The CDR3 reads CASSPPRKGSPYNEQFF.

The genes are TRBV20-1 and TRBJ1-2; the TCRdb D gene call, TRBD1, has no DNA to confirm it. The CDR3 is 12 amino acids. Germline values: CDR1 DFQATT, CDR2 SNEGSKA (reference sequence). CDR3 sequence reads: CSASPGAQGYTF.